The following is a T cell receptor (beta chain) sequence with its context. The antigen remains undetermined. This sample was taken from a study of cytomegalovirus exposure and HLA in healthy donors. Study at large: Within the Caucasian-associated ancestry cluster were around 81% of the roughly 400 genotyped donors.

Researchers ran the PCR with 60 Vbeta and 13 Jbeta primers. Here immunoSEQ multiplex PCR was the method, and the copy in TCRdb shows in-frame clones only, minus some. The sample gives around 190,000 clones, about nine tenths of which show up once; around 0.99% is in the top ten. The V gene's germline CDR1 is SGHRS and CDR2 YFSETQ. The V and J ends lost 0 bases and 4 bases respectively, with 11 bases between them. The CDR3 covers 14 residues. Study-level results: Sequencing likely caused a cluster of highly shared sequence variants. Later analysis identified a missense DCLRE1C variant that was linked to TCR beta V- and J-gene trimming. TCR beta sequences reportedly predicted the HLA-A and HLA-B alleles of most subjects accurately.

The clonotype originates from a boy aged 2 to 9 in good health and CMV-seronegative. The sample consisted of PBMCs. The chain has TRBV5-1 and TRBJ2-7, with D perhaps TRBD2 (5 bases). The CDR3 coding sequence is TGCGCCAGCAGCTTGGAACTAGGTGGATACGAGCAGTACTTC. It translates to CASSLELGGYEQYF.